The 6 T cell receptor beta chains presented below share a single source sample, sequenced in a study of CD8+CD57+ T cells in acquired aplastic anemia. Investigators profiled TCR beta VDJ and CDR3 from genomic DNA template. TCRdb re-called the reads through MiXCR, storing one row per CDR3 protein. The table records 250,000 to 350,000 distinct CDR3 sequences, roughly 61% of them present only once. Patients who underwent sequencing had shown CD8+CD57+ cell expansion by flow cytometry. The sequenced sample consisted of sorted CD4+, CD8+, or CD8+CD57+ T cells (not recorded which) from PBMCs. These receptors all stem from a human donor with aplastic anemia.

This clonotype was observed many times. The rearrangement links TRBV10-3 to TRBJ2-5; 9 nucleotides match TRBD2. The ends lost 5 bases at V and 4 bases at J; junction bases unmatched: 8. This CDR3 is built from 15 residues. In germline, CDR1 is ENHRY, CDR2 SYGVKD. Here the CDR3 reads CAISLLAGAGETQYF. The DNA of the CDR3 is TGTGCCATCAGTCTCTTAGCGGGAGCGGGAGAGACCCAGTACTTC.

V usage is TRBV12-3 or TRBV12-4 and J usage is TRBJ1-2; 7 bases agree with TRBD1. This CDR3 contains 14 residues. V dropped 0 bases and J dropped 8; count of bases not matched to a gene: 6. The CDR3 reads CASSLAHRGGGYTF. For the CDR3, the DNA is TGTGCCAGCAGTTTAGCGCACAGGGGAGGGGGCTACACCTTC.

The sample holds one count of this clonotype. The chain carries TRBV6-5 and TRBJ1-2; D uncertain. The V gene lost 0 bases and the J gene lost 8 bases, with 13 bases spanning the gap. Germline loops: CDR1 MNHEY, CDR2 SVGAGI. The CDR3 runs 14 residues. DNA for the CDR3: TGTGCCAGCAGTTACTCGAGGGAAATGTCGGGCTACACCTTC. Residues: CASSYSREMSGYTF.

Of note for this clonotype: In this CDR3 the conserved last residue, phenylalanine or tryptophan, is missing, so a read error is likely. It is unclear where the CDR3 begins or ends on the DNA, so no DNA is shown, and the CDR3 is as TCRdb lists it. The V call is TRBV10-1, the J call TRBJ1-4; TRBD1, the D gene given by the table, was not confirmed from the DNA. The germline gives CDR1 WNHNN, CDR2 SYGVQD (reference sequence). The length of the CDR3 is 15 amino acids, counting both ends. Here the CDR3 reads CASSEGQGVGEKLSS.

This clonotype was observed a few times. The CDR3, as DNA: TGTGCCAGCAGTTCCCTGTACCAAGAGACCCAGTACTTC. Encoded protein: CASSSLYQETQYF. The chain carries TRBV27 and TRBJ2-5, with D unclear. Deletions cut 4 bases from V and 0 bases from J, with 6 bases between. Looked up from germline, CDR1 is MNHEY and CDR2 is SMNVEV (reference sequence). There are 13 residues in the CDR3.

The gene calls are TRBV7-2 and TRBJ2-3; D is possibly TRBD1 (5 bases). The CDR3 covers 13 residues. The V end lost 5 bases, the J end lost 2 bases, and 8 bases lay between the germline ends. CDR1 is SGHTA and CDR2 is FQGNSA in the germline V gene. CDR3: CASSRQITDTQYF. The CDR3 DNA reads as TGTGCCAGCAGCCGACAGATCACAGATACGCAGTATTTT.